The TCR beta chain described here comes from a study of shared clonotypes between healthy human individuals. As for the study in general: The study drew on two women and a few men aged 18 to 49 as donors.

Donors, without exception, were Caucasian adults residing in Nashville, Tennessee. For unsorted samples, genomic DNA was extracted from around 96 million PBMCs. Unsorted PBMC DNA was run through sequencing on ten immunoSEQ deep assay plates. Clones were sequenced by immunoSEQ multiplex PCR, and TCRdb holds only the in-frame ones, with some missing. This sample yields about 490,000 clones, of which approximately 79% are seen a single time; roughly 12% belongs to the top ten. CDR1 is LGHNA and CDR2 is YNFKEQ in the germline V gene. The CDR3 consists of 13 residues. V was clipped by 10 bases and J by 4 bases, with 13 bases between them.

The sample taken for sequencing was PBMCs. This chain uses TRBV4-2 with TRBJ2-2; D may be TRBD1 or TRBD2 (6 bases each). The clonotype was recovered from a woman between 40 and 50 years old in good health. Some clones in this sample may be carry-over from other donors' samples. The CDR3: CAIRGEATGELFF. As DNA, the CDR3 is TGTGCCATTAGGGGGGAGGCCACCGGGGAGCTGTTTTTT.